Listed here are 28 T cell receptor beta chains from one sample, sequenced in a study of early T cells in non-severe SARS-CoV-2 infection. TCRdb recomputed calls from the 5' RACE reads with MiXCR, one row per CDR3 protein. The sample has 69,000 or so distinct CDR3 sequences, about 12% seen once. The specimen sequenced was whole blood. The receptors shown here come from an adult who was a healthcare worker with PCR-confirmed SARS-CoV-2 infection or an uninfected control (not recorded which).

In this sample, this clonotype turned up many times. This CDR3 reads CASSLTGTGETEAFF. The CDR3 DNA sequence: TGTGCCAGCAGCTTGACCGGGACAGGGGAGACTGAAGCTTTCTTT. The V call is TRBV5-6, the J call TRBJ1-1; 10 positions agree with TRBD1. The V gene end was trimmed by 1 base and the J gene end by 5 bases; junction bases not matched to a gene: 5. Germline CDR1 SGHDT, CDR2 YYEEEE. The CDR3 length is 15 residues.

This clonotype was seen at least ten times. The chain is built from TRBV20-1 and TRBJ1-6; D gene ambiguous. CDR1 and CDR2 from the germline V gene are DFQATT and SNEGSKA (reference sequence). V lost 1 base and J 10 bases, leaving 14 bases between the germline ends. This CDR3 has 14 amino acids. CDR3 in amino acids: CSARVVNPSSPLHF. CDR3 nucleotides: TGCAGTGCTAGAGTGGTAAACCCCAGCTCACCCCTCCACTTT.

The J gene is TRBJ2-2, the V gene TRBV29-1, with 8 nucleotides matching TRBD1. This CDR3 spans 14 amino acids. CDR1 and CDR2 from the germline V gene are SQVTM and ANQGSEA. V shed 3 bases, J shed 7 bases, and the junction held 7 bases outside the gene matches. The chain's CDR3 is CSVDGRGPDGELFF. The CDR3, as DNA: TGCAGCGTTGACGGCAGGGGGCCGGACGGGGAGCTGTTTTTT.

This clonotype has more than one count but fewer than ten. The chain combines TRBV7-2 with TRBJ2-1, with D tentatively TRBD2 (5 bases). This CDR3 is built from 15 residues. Germline lookup yields CDR1 SGHTA and CDR2 FQGNSA. The germline V and J ends were trimmed by 0 bases and 5 bases, with 11 bases remaining between them. CDR3 coding DNA: TGTGCCAGCAGCTTAGCGCACCGAGGGAACAATGAGCAGTTCTTC. Encoded protein: CASSLAHRGNNEQFF.

This clonotype was counted ten times or more. This chain connects TRBV7-3 to TRBJ2-7; no clear D. Trimming shortened V by 5 bases and J by 6 bases, and 11 bases separated the two germline ends. Looked up from germline, CDR1 is SGHTA and CDR2 is FQGTGA. The CDR3 consists of 12 residues. CDR3 sequence reads: CASSHPVCEQYF. As DNA, the CDR3 is TGTGCCAGCAGCCATCCTGTTTGCGAGCAGTACTTC.

This clonotype showed up just a few times. This chain joins TRBV4-1 and TRBJ2-3, with D possibly TRBD1 on 6 matching bases. Looked up from germline, CDR1 is MGHRA and CDR2 is YSYEKL. This CDR3 has 17 residues. The germline V and J ends were trimmed by 0 bases and 8 bases, with 21 bases remaining between them. The CDR3 loop reads CASSQEARGSASVTQYF. The DNA for the CDR3 is TGCGCCAGCAGCCAAGAGGCCAGGGGATCCGCCTCAGTTACGCAGTATTTT.

This clonotype was seen repeatedly, ten times or more. The gene calls are TRBV2 and TRBJ1-2, with a tentative D call TRBD1 (5 bases). The CDR3 sequence is 15 residues long. Trimming removed 5 bases at V and 6 bases at J, with 19 bases between. CDR1 SNHLY and CDR2 FYNNEI come from the germline V gene. CDR3 amino acids: CASSQRSGALNGYTF. The CDR3 nucleotides read TGTGCCAGCAGTCAAAGGTCCGGGGCACTTAATGGCTACACCTTC.

The chain joins TRBV7-9 to TRBJ2-3, with 7 bases aligning to TRBD2. The V gene's germline CDR1 is SEHNR and CDR2 FQNEAQ (reference sequence). The CDR3 loop spans 16 amino acids. The junction had 10 bases not matched to a gene; V was cut back by 5 bases and J by 2 bases. The CDR3 is CASSQSRDYHTDTQYF. CDR3 bases: TGTGCCAGCAGCCAGAGCCGGGACTATCACACAGATACGCAGTATTTT.

This clonotype was seen many times. The rearrangement links TRBV11-3 to TRBJ2-4; D gene ambiguous. CDR1 SGHNT and CDR2 YENEEA come from the germline V gene. Trimming took 4 bases from V and 7 from J, leaving 17 bases between them. The CDR3 is 15 amino acids. CDR3 bases: TGTGCCAGCAGCTCTAGGGCCAGATGGCCGAACATTCAGTACTTC. Its translation: CASSSRARWPNIQYF. Looking up the rest from reference TRBV11-3 and TRBJ2-4 gives the full variable domain: EAGVVQSPRYKIIEKKQPVAFWCNPISGHNTLYWYLQNLGQGPELLIRYENEEAVDDSQLPKDRFSAERLKGVDSTLKIQPAELGDSAVYLCASSSRARWPNIQYFGAGTRLSVL.

This clonotype was detected ten times or more. V usage is TRBV25-1 and J usage is TRBJ1-2; TRBD1 matches 9 bases. J gave up 8 bases and V 4 bases, and 14 bases lay outside the gene matches. The CDR3 loop spans 16 amino acids. Looked up from germline, CDR1 is MGHDK and CDR2 is SYGVNS. The CDR3 spells CASSAFAGTGLQGYTF. For the CDR3, the DNA is TGTGCCAGCAGTGCCTTCGCCGGGACAGGGCTACAAGGCTACACCTTC.

This clonotype has at least ten counts. V usage is TRBV30 and J usage is TRBJ1-1; perhaps TRBD1 as D (6 bases). The V end was cut by 2 bases, the J end by 2 bases, with 15 bases between. The CDR3 contains 15 residues. Germline CDR1 reads GTSNPN; CDR2 reads SVGIG (reference sequence). In DNA, the CDR3 is TGTGCCTGGAGTAGGGGCAGGGGCCTAAACACTGAAGCTTTCTTT. It encodes CAWSRGRGLNTEAFF.

This clonotype was seen ten or more times. The V and J genes are TRBV18 and TRBJ1-1, with unresolved D. There are 13 residues in the CDR3. CDR1 and CDR2 from the germline V gene are KGHSH and LQKENI. V lost 1 base and J lost 6, with 9 bases in between. The CDR3 loop is CASSPREDAEAFF. CDR3 nucleotides: TGTGCCAGCTCACCACGTGAGGACGCTGAAGCTTTCTTT.

This clonotype was counted between two and nine times. The V call is TRBV29-1, the J call TRBJ2-5; no definite D call. Germline values: CDR1 SQVTM, CDR2 ANQGSEA. Trimming removed 4 bases at V and 1 base at J, with 7 bases between. CDR3 length: 12 residues. The CDR3 DNA sequence: TGCAGCGTTGGTGCGACCCAAGAGACCCAGTACTTC. It is translated as CSVGATQETQYF.

The chain is built from TRBV9 and TRBJ1-3; D remains ambiguous. V dropped 3 bases and J dropped 0 bases, with 7 bases sitting between them. The CDR3 contains 14 residues. The germline V gene encodes CDR1 SGDLS and CDR2 YYNGEE. The CDR3 is CASSAGTSGNTIYF. CDR3 nucleotide sequence: TGTGCCAGCAGCGCGGGAACCTCTGGAAACACCATATATTTT. The full variable domain, in which reference TRBV9 and TRBJ1-3 provide the parts outside the CDR3, is DSGVTQTPKHLITATGQRVTLRCSPRSGDLSVYWYQQSLDQGLQFLIQYYNGEERAKGNILERFSAQQFPDLHSELNLSSLELGDSALYFCASSAGTSGNTIYFGEGSWLTVV.

This clonotype was seen a handful of times. The chain is built from TRBV27 and TRBJ1-1, with 8 nucleotides matching TRBD1. The CDR3 loop spans 13 amino acids. Germline loops: CDR1 MNHEY, CDR2 SMNVEV (reference sequence). J gave up 5 bases and V 7 bases, and 6 bases lay outside the gene matches. CDR3: CASNPTGGTEAFF. In DNA, the CDR3 is TGTGCCAGCAACCCAACAGGGGGGACTGAAGCTTTCTTT.

This clonotype showed up many times. The V gene is TRBV2, the J gene TRBJ2-3; no firm D call. V dropped 0 bases and J dropped 3 bases, with 7 bases sitting between them. In germline, CDR1 is SNHLY, CDR2 FYNNEI. This CDR3 has 14 residues. The CDR3 nucleotides read TGTGCCAGCAGTGAAGCGCTTCTAACAGATACGCAGTATTTT. The encoded protein is CASSEALLTDTQYF.

This clonotype came up many times. J is TRBJ2-3 and V is TRBV9, with 9 bases matching TRBD2. Germline V CDR1 and CDR2: SGDLS, YYNGEE. The junction had 9 bases not matched to a gene; V was cut back by 4 bases and J by 6 bases. This CDR3 has 15 residues. The CDR3 DNA reads TGTGCCAGCAGCCCCCAGGGACTAGCTCCGGATACGCAGTATTTT. It codes for CASSPQGLAPDTQYF.

The rearrangement joins TRBV24-1 to TRBJ2-2; 7 bases are a match to TRBD1. Germline V CDR1 and CDR2: KGHDR, SFDVKD. This CDR3 spans 14 amino acids. Germline trimming cut 2 bases from V and 6 bases from J; bases unmatched to any gene: 2. The CDR3 DNA is TGTGCCACCAGTGATTCTGACAGGGCCGGGGAGCTGTTTTTT. Amino acid sequence: CATSDSDRAGELFF.

This clonotype was counted at least ten times. The rearrangement joins TRBV12-3 or TRBV12-4 to TRBJ2-7, with 11 bases lining up with TRBD2. This CDR3 has 15 amino acids. Trimming removed 5 bases from V and 2 bases from J; junction bases left unmatched: 5. The CDR3 nucleotides read TGTGCCAGCAGTCCCTTAGCGGGAGGGCCCTACGAGCAGTACTTC. This translates into CASSPLAGGPYEQYF.

Only a few counts were recorded for this clonotype. This chain uses TRBV6-2 or TRBV6-3 with TRBJ2-1; TRBD2 agrees at 10 bases. The CDR3 is 15 residues long. V was clipped by 6 bases and J by 7 bases; unmatched bases: 9. Germline-derived CDR1 and CDR2 are MNHEY and SVGEGT. CDR3 sequence (DNA): TGTGCCAGCAGCTTTCTAGCGGGAGTAGGTAATGAGCAGTTCTTC. It specifies CASSFLAGVGNEQFF.

The genes are TRBV14 and TRBJ1-2, with D possibly matching TRBD1 (5 bases). Trimming shortened V by 0 bases and J by 10 bases, and 12 bases separated the two germline ends. This CDR3 comprises 13 residues. Germline V gene data show CDR1 as SGHDN and CDR2 as FVKESK. The CDR3 region has the DNA TGTGCCAGCAGCCAAGACAGGGTGCGTGCCTACACCTTC. This translates into CASSQDRVRAYTF.

This clonotype was seen many times. The V and J genes are TRBV12-3 or TRBV12-4 and TRBJ2-1; TRBD2 aligns across 12 bases. The junction had 9 bases not matched to a gene; V was cut back by 0 bases and J by 9 bases. The CDR3 totals 17 residues. CDR3 protein: CASSLALRLAGGGEQFF. CDR3 nucleotide sequence: TGTGCCAGCAGTTTAGCGCTGCGGCTAGCGGGAGGGGGTGAGCAGTTCTTC.

This clonotype was found many times. The J gene is TRBJ1-2, the V gene TRBV12-3 or TRBV12-4; TRBD1 might be the D (6 bases). This CDR3 spans 15 amino acids. Between the trimmed V and J ends, which lost 4 bases and 6 bases, there was a span of 18 bases. The CDR3 DNA reads TGTGCCAGCAGTTCCGGCGAGGACAGAGTAAATGGCTACACCTTC. The encoded protein is CASSSGEDRVNGYTF.

This clonotype appeared many times. This chain connects TRBV10-3 to TRBJ1-6; D not resolved. Germline CDR1 ENHRY, CDR2 SYGVKD. The CDR3 is 14 residues long. With 2 bases removed from V and 5 bases from J, the gap between germline ends came to 7 bases. CDR3 sequence reads: CAISEGQHNSPLHF. CDR3 in DNA: TGTGCCATCAGTGAGGGGCAGCATAATTCACCCCTCCACTTT.

This chain connects TRBV11-3 to TRBJ1-1; 7 bases fit TRBD1. CDR3 length equals 15 residues. Germline V gene sequence: CDR1 SGHNT, CDR2 YENEEA. Trimming removed 5 bases from V and 6 bases from J; junction bases left unmatched: 12. The CDR3 protein is CASSKGGIVIPEAFF. Written as DNA, the CDR3 is TGTGCCAGCAGCAAAGGGGGCATTGTGATCCCTGAAGCTTTCTTT.

This clonotype was seen more than once but under ten times. The chain carries TRBV5-1 and TRBJ2-7; D is perhaps TRBD1 (5 bases). The CDR3 loop spans 14 amino acids. Germline CDR1 SGHRS, CDR2 YFSETQ. V was cut by 1 base and J by 6 bases, with 14 bases left in between. The CDR3, as DNA: TGCGCCAGCAGCTTGCAGGGTCCCTCGGTCGAGCAGTACTTC. This translates into CASSLQGPSVEQYF.

J is TRBJ2-2 and V is TRBV7-8; D is undetermined. Germline-derived CDR1 and CDR2 are SGHVS and FQNEAQ. The CDR3 is 16 residues long. Trimming stripped 4 bases from V and 2 bases from J, with 14 bases between. The CDR3 coding sequence is TGTGCCAGCAGCTCGCCCCTCTGGGGAAACACCGGGGAGCTGTTTTTT. Its translation is CASSSPLWGNTGELFF. Filled out from reference TRBV7-8 and TRBJ2-2, the complete variable domain reads GAGVSQSPRYKVAKRGQDVALRCDPISGHVSLFWYQQALGQGPEFLTYFQNEAQLDKSGLPSDRFFAERPEGSVSTLKIQRTQQEDSAVYLCASSSPLWGNTGELFFGEGSRLTVL.

This clonotype was recorded a few times. V gene TRBV30 combines with J gene TRBJ1-6; TRBD1 matches 8 bases. The V gene's germline CDR1 is GTSNPN and CDR2 SVGIG (reference sequence). The V gene end was trimmed by 5 bases and the J gene end by 7 bases; junction bases not matched to a gene: 10. The CDR3 has 15 amino acids. The DNA of the CDR3 is TGTGCCTGGGCATTACAGGGGGGCTTAAATTCACCCCTCCACTTT. This gives the protein CAWALQGGLNSPLHF.